Below are 11 T cell receptor beta chains sequenced from a single sample in a study of blood T cell repertoires in COVID-19. The assay was immunoSEQ multiplex PCR, and TCRdb's table has in-frame clones only and misses some. The sample has some 260,000 clones, around 88% seen once; the top ten hold over 1.2%. Sequencing was performed on peripheral blood. These receptors all come from a man at least 80 years old with acute or convalescent COVID-19.

In its sample, this clone was seen a few times. The chain combines TRBV7-9 with TRBJ2-3; the match to TRBD2 covers 10 bases. The CDR3 length is 15 residues. The ends lost 7 bases at V and 6 bases at J; junction bases unmatched: 10. Per germline, CDR1 SEHNR and CDR2 FQNEAQ (reference sequence). CDR3 nucleotide sequence: TGTGCCAGCAACATTCAGCGGGAGGGCCAGGATACGCAGTATTTT. This translates into CASNIQREGQDTQYF.

This clone was detected once. V gene TRBV4-3 combines with J gene TRBJ1-4, with 8 bases that match TRBD1. CDR3 length: 15 residues. J lost 2 bases, V lost 4 bases, and 3 bases had no gene match. Germline V gene data show CDR1 as LGHNA and CDR2 as YSLEER. In DNA, the CDR3 is TGCGCCAGCAGCCTTGGACAGGGTACTAATGAAAAACTGTTTTTT. Amino acid sequence: CASSLGQGTNEKLFF.

The V gene is TRBV21-1, the J gene TRBJ2-7; TRBD1 is the table's D call and was not checked against the DNA. TRBV21-1 counts as a pseudogene. The CDR3 spans 13 residues. The CDR3 region has the DNA TGTGCCAGCAGCGCCAGGGATCCCTACGAGCAGTACTTC. Amino acid sequence: CASSARDPYEQYF.

The sample holds one count of this clone. This chain links TRBV5-1 with TRBJ1-6; D is perhaps TRBD1 (5 bases). Germline V gene sequence: CDR1 SGHRS, CDR2 YFSETQ. The germline V and J ends were trimmed by 0 bases and 7 bases, with 20 bases remaining between them. The CDR3 runs to 18 residues. This CDR3 is CASSLDRDSIGTNSPLHF. CDR3 in DNA: TGCGCCAGCAGCTTGGATAGGGACTCCATTGGGACGAATTCACCCCTCCACTTT.

This chain links TRBV15 with TRBJ1-1; a possible D gene is TRBD1 (5 bases). The CDR3 totals 14 residues. V was pared by 0 bases and J by 10 bases, with 15 bases between. CDR1 and CDR2 (germline): LNHNV, YYDKDF (reference sequence). The CDR3 coding sequence is TGTGCCACCAGCAGAGATACAGGAGGGACTTCAGCTTTCTTT. Translated, it gives CATSRDTGGTSAFF.

V gene TRBV4-2 combines with J gene TRBJ1-1; 7 bases are shared with TRBD1. Germline V gene lookup returns CDR1 LGHNA and CDR2 YNFKEQ. This CDR3 spans 16 amino acids. V was pared by 4 bases and J by 0 bases, with 8 bases of the junction left unmatched. CDR3 sequence (DNA): TGTGCCAGCAGCCCCCGGGACAGAGTTATGAACACTGAAGCTTTCTTT. It encodes CASSPRDRVMNTEAFF.

The V call is TRBV18, the J call TRBJ2-1; TRBD1 is a possible D gene (5 bases). Deletions cut 3 bases from V and 8 bases from J, with 11 bases between. Germline CDR1 KGHSH, CDR2 LQKENI. The CDR3 spans 13 residues. The CDR3 bases are TGTGCCAGCTCACCCAGACAGCAGGATGAGCAGTTCTTC. As protein: CASSPRQQDEQFF.

V is TRBV27 and J is TRBJ1-2, with D perhaps matching TRBD1 (5 bases). V was pared by 3 bases and J by 6 bases, with 20 bases between. Germline V gene data show CDR1 as MNHEY and CDR2 as SMNVEV (reference sequence). CDR3 length: 16 residues. The CDR3 nucleotides read TGTGCCAGCAGTTTGATGATAGGACAAACCTATCATGGCTACACCTTC. Its protein product is CASSLMIGQTYHGYTF.

This clone appeared once. The gene calls are TRBV6-5 and TRBJ1-4; maybe TRBD1 (6 bases). V lost 2 bases and J lost 8, with 18 bases in between. The CDR3 consists of 16 residues. Germline V gene sequence: CDR1 MNHEY, CDR2 SVGAGI. The CDR3 DNA reads as TGTGCCAGCAGTTACGAATTCCGGGACATCGGGGAAAAACTGTTTTTT. Its translation is CASSYEFRDIGEKLFF.

This chain links TRBV18 with TRBJ2-5; D is perhaps TRBD1 (5 bases). The germline V and J ends were trimmed by 6 bases and 4 bases, with 9 bases remaining between them. The CDR3 loop spans 12 amino acids. The germline CDR1 and CDR2 sequences are KGHSH and LQKENI. The CDR3 bases are TGTGCCAGCTCGTGGGGCCGAGAGACCCAGTACTTC. This sequence encodes CASSWGRETQYF. The full variable domain, with the rest looked up from reference TRBV18 and TRBJ2-5, is NAGVMQNPRHLVRRRGQEARLRCSPMKGHSHVYWYRQLPEEGLKFMVYLQKENIIDESGMPKERFSAEFPKEGPSILRIQQVVRGDSAAYFCASSWGRETQYFGPGTRLLVL.

This chain joins TRBV27 and TRBJ2-3; D is unclear. This CDR3 has 16 amino acids. Deletions cut 3 bases from V and 0 bases from J, with 13 bases between. The V gene's germline CDR1 is MNHEY and CDR2 SMNVEV (reference sequence). The CDR3 is CASSLYAAASTDTQYF. The CDR3 bases are TGTGCCAGCAGTTTGTATGCGGCGGCTAGCACAGATACGCAGTATTTT.